This record concerns one TCR beta chain sequence. This CDR3 has 14 amino acids. Germline CDR1 SGHVS, CDR2 FNYEAQ. Trimming took 5 bases from V and 2 from J, leaving 11 bases between them. The sample comes from a study of blood T cell repertoires in COVID-19. In the original workflow: Estimates of nucleated cell counts were drawn from the amplification of reference gene primers. Sequencing used immunoSEQ multiplex PCR; TCRdb keeps in-frame clones, though not all of them. D and trimming were read from the DNA, whereas the V and J calls and clone size are those reported in that table. The data contain 200,000 to 250,000 clones, roughly 86% of them singletons.

Sequenced: peripheral blood. The chain recombines TRBV7-6 with TRBJ2-3; TRBD1 might be the D (5 bases). The TCR comes from a woman aged 55-69 years with acute or convalescent COVID-19. The CDR3 protein is CASSRQQVTDTQYF. The CDR3 DNA reads TGTGCCAGCAGCCGACAACAGGTCACAGATACGCAGTATTTT.